The source of this T cell receptor (beta chain) is a study of T cell responses to AZD1222 COVID-19 vaccine. This clone was observed once. This CDR3 is built from 16 residues. In germline, CDR1 is SGHNT, CDR2 YYREEE (reference sequence). V was clipped by 0 bases and J by 0 bases, with 13 bases between them. The data were produced by immunoSEQ multiplex PCR, yet TCRdb's version contains in-frame clones alone and is incomplete. The sample lists about 77,000 clones; roughly 90% were seen once. This sample comprised peripheral blood, obtained 28 days after the second AZD1222 dose. This receptor was obtained from an adult who received the AZD1222 COVID-19 vaccine. The rearrangement joins TRBV5-4 to TRBJ2-7; no firm D call. CDR3 in amino acids: CASSLGWRSSSYEQYF. The CDR3 DNA reads as TGTGCCAGCAGCTTGGGCTGGCGATCTAGCTCCTACGAGCAGTACTTC.